The 10 T cell receptor beta chains below were found in one sample sequenced in a study of PD-1 blockade in classical Hodgkin lymphoma. Only in-frame clones appear in the TCRdb table, and some are missing; sequencing was by immunoSEQ multiplex PCR. The table has tens of thousands of clones, under 80% seen once; the top ten hold approximately 12%. The time point was: cycle 4 day 1 (C4D1), after more than five weeks of nivolumab. Every patient experienced relapse after autologous stem cell transplantation, and brentuximab vedotin exposure varied. Material: peripheral blood mononuclear cells (PBMCs), obtained before the fourth cycle of nivolumab. The origin of the receptors is a human donor with classical Hodgkin lymphoma.

The gene calls are TRBV5-6 and TRBJ2-7; 9 bases agree with TRBD1. The V and J ends lost 0 bases and 4 bases, in that order; junction bases with no gene match: 8. The CDR3 spans 16 residues. Germline CDR1 SGHDT, CDR2 YYEEEE. This CDR3 is CASSLGFGTGYYEQYF. CDR3 DNA sequence: TGTGCCAGCAGCTTGGGGTTTGGGACAGGGTATTACGAGCAGTACTTC.

This chain links TRBV6-6 with TRBJ2-1; no firm D call. Germline CDR1 and CDR2: MNHNY and SVGAGI (reference sequence). Trimming took off 3 bases at V and 5 bases at J, with 11 bases between the two ends. The CDR3 loop spans 14 amino acids. CDR3: CASSYGGWNNEQFF. In nucleotides, the CDR3 is TGTGCCAGCAGTTATGGTGGGTGGAACAATGAGCAGTTCTTC.

Worth noting for this clone: Mismatch with germline at one junction end may stem from a read error. Other DNA sequences from this sample encode an identical CDR3 as well. This sequence joins TRBV7-9 and TRBJ1-5; the D is unclear. Germline CDR1 and CDR2: SEHNR and FQNEAQ (reference sequence). This CDR3 comprises 14 residues. The chain's CDR3 is CASSLAAVYQPQHF. CDR3 in DNA: TGTGCCAGCAGCTTAGCAGCGGTGTATCAGCCCCAGCACTTT. Variable domain in full (rest from reference TRBV7-9 and TRBJ1-5): DTGVSQNPRHKITKRGQNVTFRCDPISEHNRLYWYRQTLGQGPEFLTYFQNEAQLEKSRLLSDRFSAERPKGSFSTLEIQRTEQGDSAMYLCASSLAAVYQPQHFGDGTRLSIL.

This clone was counted a few times. V and J are TRBV7-6 and TRBJ2-7; D is possibly TRBD2 (6 bases). The V gene lost 0 bases and the J gene lost 1 base, with 19 bases spanning the gap. The CDR3 covers 18 residues. Germline-derived CDR1 and CDR2 are SGHVS and FNYEAQ. The CDR3, as DNA: TGTGCCAGCAGCTTAGCCCCTGGGGCGGGACGAGGGTCCTACGAGCAGTACTTC. It codes for CASSLAPGAGRGSYEQYF.

The chain employs TRBV7-3 and TRBJ1-2; no firm D call. The CDR3 is 11 amino acids. Germline-derived CDR1 and CDR2 are SGHTA and FQGTGA. V lost 3 bases and J lost 7, with 6 bases in between. In nucleotides, the CDR3 is TGTGCCAGCAGCTTTCCCGTTGGCTACACCTTC. Translation: CASSFPVGYTF.

The chain couples TRBV5-1 to TRBJ2-1, with 8 bases that match TRBD1. V was pared by 2 bases and J by 5 bases, with 6 bases of the junction left unmatched. Germline values: CDR1 SGHRS, CDR2 YFSETQ. This CDR3 has 15 amino acids. CDR3 residues: CASSLSQGANNEQFF. As DNA, the CDR3 is TGCGCCAGCAGCTTAAGTCAGGGGGCCAACAATGAGCAGTTCTTC.

V gene TRBV28 combines with J gene TRBJ2-7; 9 bases agree with TRBD1. The CDR3 is 15 amino acids. The V gene's germline CDR1 is MDHEN and CDR2 SYDVKM. V lost 6 bases to trimming and J lost 1 base; unmatched junction nucleotides: 7. Here the CDR3 reads CASRAQGARSYEQYF. In DNA form, the CDR3 reads TGTGCCAGCAGGGCACAGGGGGCGCGATCCTACGAGCAGTACTTC.

V usage is TRBV13 and J usage is TRBJ2-3; no definite D call. The germline V and J ends were trimmed by 0 bases and 4 bases, with 8 bases remaining between them. This CDR3 comprises 14 residues. The germline CDR1 and CDR2 sequences are PRHDT and FYEKMQ (reference sequence). CDR3 in amino acids: CASSLGLGADTQYF. Written as DNA, the CDR3 is TGTGCCAGCAGCTTAGGCCTGGGCGCAGATACGCAGTATTTT.

The gene calls are TRBV5-6 and TRBJ1-1; tentative D call: TRBD1 (5 bases). The ends were cut back, 6 bases at V and 4 bases at J, with 13 bases in the middle. CDR3 length equals 13 residues. Germline V CDR1 and CDR2: SGHDT, YYEEEE. The CDR3 reads CASIRRGGTEAFF. The CDR3 DNA is TGTGCCAGCATTCGTCGGGGGGGCACTGAAGCTTTCTTT.

The gene calls are TRBV7-9 and TRBJ2-3; D uncertain. Germline V lookup: CDR1 SEHNR, CDR2 FQNEAQ (reference sequence). V lost 1 base and J lost 0, with 8 bases in between. The CDR3 runs to 15 residues. The CDR3 sequence: CASSLGDFSTDTQYF. The CDR3 nucleotides read TGTGCCAGCAGCTTAGGTGACTTCAGCACAGATACGCAGTATTTT.